This T cell receptor beta chain was retrieved from a study of blood T cell repertoires in COVID-19 (TCRdb year 2020). Regarding the complete study: Collaborator samples came from the United States, Italy and Spain and covered acute and convalescent phases of COVID-19. A freely available public database, intended as a resource for researchers studying the immune response to SARS-CoV-2, is where the repertoires were released. The material from the prospective study consisted of cDNA or gDNA derived from T cells, B-cell-depleted T cells, or PBMCs. The samples were drawn from the first 160 participants of the ongoing ImmuneRACE study and from 1,200 or so subjects provided by 6 global collaborators. Where HLA class I and class II types were available, the types were taken from metadata supplied by the sample provider, not from assay-based typing. Subjects who had been exposed to COVID-19, were actively infected with it, or had recovered from it provided the deeply sampled blood TCRbeta repertoires that made up the dataset. Nearly every sample came with metadata listing a de-identified subject ID, COVID-19 status, age in years and sex. On the study overall, not on this receptor specifically: Clinical and demographic metadata were provided uncurated, with the amount varying by source and participant.

CDR1 and CDR2 (SGHRS, YFSETQ) derive from the germline V gene. Trimming removed 4 bases from V and 2 bases from J; the gene matches leave 8 bases unexplained. From cysteine to phenylalanine, the CDR3 is 16 amino acids long. Only the CDR3 part of the read is kept: 48 bases, read in frame from the first base. A remark on this clone: Its recognized antigen is unknown. The sample holds no much larger clone one base away, and base qualities are not on file.

TCRbeta CDR3 regions were amplified from genomic DNA using the immunoSEQ Assay, a bias-controlled multiplex PCR. For the original study's pipeline: Within the assay, amplification of reference gene primers was used to estimate how many nucleated cells each sample contained. To quantify the absolute abundance of each unique TCRbeta CDR3 rearrangement, sequence reads were collapsed and filtered. For each sample, productive Simpson clonality was calculated by taking the square root of Simpson's diversity index across productive rearrangements. This immuneACCESS table, as held by TCRdb, lists in-frame sequences with V and J called but not all clones. Of the missing ones, under half trace to an unresolved V gene in checked studies; the others have no known cause. V, J and clone size reflect that table, while D and trimming were determined from the DNA. In all, the sample holds roughly 100,000 clones, and about 85% of those were seen once. Together, the top ten hold around 3.1% of the sample.

The collaborating institutions used their own protocols to collect whole blood in K2EDTA tubes. For TCRbeta analysis, collaborator samples were shipped as frozen whole blood, as isolated PBMCs, or as DNA extracted from either sample type. Here the chain combines TRBV5-1 and TRBJ2-5; TRBD1 aligns with 10 central bases. What was sequenced was peripheral blood. The clonotype comes from a man aged 50-59 years in a cohort sampled during active COVID-19. The DNA sequence reads TGCGCCAGCAGCAAGACAGGGGGCGCAGTGCAAGAGACCCAGTACTTC. Its protein product is CASSKTGGAVQETQYF.